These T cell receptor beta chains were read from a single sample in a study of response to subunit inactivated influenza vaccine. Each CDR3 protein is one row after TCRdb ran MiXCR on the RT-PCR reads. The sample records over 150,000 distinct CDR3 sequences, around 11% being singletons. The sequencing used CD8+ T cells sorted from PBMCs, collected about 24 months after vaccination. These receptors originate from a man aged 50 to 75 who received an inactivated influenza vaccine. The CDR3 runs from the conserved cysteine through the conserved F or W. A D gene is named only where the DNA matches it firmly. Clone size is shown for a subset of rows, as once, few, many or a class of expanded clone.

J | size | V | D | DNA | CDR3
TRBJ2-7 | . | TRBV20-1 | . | TGCAGTGCTAGCAAGACAGGCACCGGCTACGAGCAGTACTTC | CSASKTGTGYEQYF
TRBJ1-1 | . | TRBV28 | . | TGTGCCAGCAGTTTTAGGGGGGGGAACACTGAAGCTTTCTTT | CASSFRGGNTEAFF
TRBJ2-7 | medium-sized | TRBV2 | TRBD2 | TGTGCCAGCAGTGAGGGTAGCGGGGGTCCCTCCTTCTACGAGCAGTACTTC | CASSEGSGGPSFYEQYF
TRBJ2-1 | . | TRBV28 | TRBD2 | TGTGCCAGCAGTTTATTGGTAGCGGGGGGGCGAGATGAGCAGTTCTTC | CASSLLVAGGRDEQFF
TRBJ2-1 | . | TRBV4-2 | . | TGTGCCAGCAGCCAAGATTTCAGGACTCTCTACAATGAGCAGTTCTTC | CASSQDFRTLYNEQFF
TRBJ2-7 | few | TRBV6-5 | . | TGTGCCAGCAGTTCAACAGGGAGCTTACGCGAGCAGTACTTC | CASSSTGSLREQYF
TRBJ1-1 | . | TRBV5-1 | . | TGCGCCAGCAGCTACGGACAGAGCATGAACACTGAAGCTTTCTTT | CASSYGQSMNTEAFF
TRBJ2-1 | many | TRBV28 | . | TGTGCCAGCATCGTACCCCGGCGGTTCTTC | CASIVPRRFF
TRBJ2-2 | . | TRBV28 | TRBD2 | TGTGCCAGCAGTTTCAGGACTAGCGGGGGTTCGAACACCGGGGAGCTGTTTTTT | CASSFRTSGGSNTGELFF
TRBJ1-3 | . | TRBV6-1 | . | TGTGCCAGCACCCGAGGACGCAGCTCTGGAAACACCATATATTTT | CASTRGRSSGNTIYF
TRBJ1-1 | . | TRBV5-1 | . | TGCGCCAGCAGCTTGGGGGTGGACCCTGAAGCTTTCTTT | CASSLGVDPEAFF
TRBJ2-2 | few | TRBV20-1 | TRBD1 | TGCAGTGCCGAGCCGACAGGGGGGGAGCTGTTTTTT | CSAEPTGGELFF
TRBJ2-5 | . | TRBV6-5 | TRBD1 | TGTGCCAGCAGTTACTCGGGACAGGGGCCCGGAGAGACCCAGTACTTC | CASSYSGQGPGETQYF
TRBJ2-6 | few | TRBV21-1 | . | TGTGCCAGCAGTACCCATCCGACAGGGACGGAAACCTCTGGGGCCAACGTCCTGACTTTC | CASSTHPTGTETSGANVLTF
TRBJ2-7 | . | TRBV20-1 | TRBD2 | TGCAGTGCTAGAGTTCTAGCGGGAGTTCACGAGCAGTACTTC | CSARVLAGVHEQYF
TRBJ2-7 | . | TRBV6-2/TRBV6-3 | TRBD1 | TGTGCCAGCAGTTACGGCCCCCTAACAGGGGCTACCAACTACGAGCAGTACTTC | CASSYGPLTGATNYEQYF